This T cell receptor beta chain derives from a study of PD-L1 blockade in urothelial cancer. Study at large: Anywhere from 0 to 3 prior chemotherapy regimens had been received by patients. At 6 weeks and at 3 weeks (second dose) after treatment start, blood was analyzed. Blood gave a median approximately 140,000 T cells.

Pretreatment and on-treatment blood mononuclear cell samples were taken, totaling between 1 and 8 time points per patient. Only in-frame clones appear in the TCRdb table, and some are missing; sequencing was by immunoSEQ multiplex PCR. This sample has under 90,000 clones, with roughly 90% found just once. The CDR3 is 16 amino acids. CDR1 and CDR2 from the germline V gene are SGHTA and FQGNSA. Germline trimming cut 5 bases from V and 5 bases from J; bases unmatched to any gene: 8. Sequenced here: PBMCs, sampled around atezolizumab (anti-PD-L1) treatment. The sequence derives from a man aged 55 to 70 with urothelial cancer. This chain uses TRBV7-2 with TRBJ2-1; TRBD2 matches 11 bases. The CDR3 is CASSPRLAGYDNEQFF. The DNA for the CDR3 is TGTGCCAGCAGCCCGCGACTAGCGGGATACGACAATGAGCAGTTCTTC.